The 2 T cell receptor beta chains below were found in one sample sequenced in a study of T cell repertoires in cytomegalovirus infection. The antigens of these receptors remain unknown. TCRdb fed the reads into MiXCR, producing one record per CDR3 protein. The sample consists of roughly 7,600 distinct CDR3 sequences, around 47% of them appearing once. The sequencing input was PBMCs, sequenced either directly or after in vitro stimulation (not recorded which). The receptors come from a human donor in good health (CMV status not recorded). Some clones in this sample may be carry-over from other donors' samples.

Turning to this clonotype: This CDR3 is missing its conserved last phenylalanine or tryptophan, likely due to a read error. The DNA is left out, because the CDR3 cannot be placed on it with certainty; the CDR3 is given as TCRdb lists it. The rearrangement links TRBV7-2 to TRBJ1-2; the table names TRBD1, a call not compared with the DNA. With termini counted, the CDR3 has 19 amino acids. Germline loops: CDR1 SGHTA, CDR2 FQGNSA. The CDR3 region is CARSLGDVTPTGLGSVSNL.

As concerns this clonotype: Given the absence of the conserved phenylalanine or tryptophan at the CDR3 end, a read error is likely. The limits of the CDR3 on the DNA are not certain, so only TCRdb's listed CDR3 is given. The rearrangement uses TRBV27 and TRBJ2-3. Per the germline V gene, CDR1 is MNHEY and CDR2 is SMNVEV (reference sequence). The CDR3 is 10 amino acids in total, end residues counted. The CDR3 sequence is CASHGVTPYL.